This is a list of T cell receptor beta chains from one sample in a study of long-term antiretroviral therapy in people with HIV. Some clones are missing from TCRdb's copy, which holds only in-frame ones; the method was immunoSEQ multiplex PCR. The sample holds about 39,000 clones, roughly four fifths seen once. The sequencing here drew on unsorted PBMCs, taken 0.6 years after starting antiretroviral therapy. The receptors come from a young man with HIV. Each CDR3 is given with its conserved first and last residue. A D gene is named only where the DNA matches it firmly. Clone size is shown for a subset of rows, as once, few, many or a class of expanded clone.

v_call	clone_size	d_call	j_call	cdr3_aa	cdr3_nt
TRBV10-3	few	TRBD2	TRBJ2-7	CAISDGGLAGYEQYF	TGTGCCATCAGTGATGGTGGTCTAGCGGGCTACGAGCAGTACTTC
TRBV9	NA	TRBD2	TRBJ2-1	CASSVDLLAGGFNEQFF	TGTGCCAGCAGCGTCGATCTCCTAGCGGGAGGGTTCAATGAGCAGTTCTTC
TRBV5-8	NA	NA	TRBJ2-7	CASSLGTLYEQYF	TGTGCCAGCAGCTTGGGGACTCTCTACGAGCAGTACTTC
TRBV7-9	NA	NA	TRBJ2-2	CASSLRRGATGELFF	TGTGCCAGCAGCTTACGCAGGGGGGCCACCGGGGAGCTGTTTTTT
TRBV28	once	NA	TRBJ2-1	CASSLWATGKDEQFF	TGTGCCAGCAGTTTATGGGCCACAGGGAAGGATGAGCAGTTCTTC
TRBV18	NA	NA	TRBJ2-3	CASSVIPDASSTDTQYF	TGTGCCAGCTCAGTAATTCCAGACGCCTCTAGCACAGATACGCAGTATTTT
TRBV7-9	NA	NA	TRBJ2-5	CATRNERTQYF	TGTGCCACCCGAAATGAGAGGACCCAGTACTTC
TRBV11-2	NA	NA	TRBJ2-5	CASSFTGLGETQYF	TGTGCCAGCAGCTTTACGGGGCTGGGGGAGACCCAGTACTTC
TRBV18	NA	NA	TRBJ1-5	CASSGGGNQPQHF	TGTGCCAGCTCCGGCGGGGGTAATCAGCCCCAGCATTTT
TRBV7-2	NA	NA	TRBJ2-7	CASSLDKYEGRYEQYF	TGTGCCAGCAGCTTAGATAAGTACGAGGGGCGCTACGAGCAGTACTTC
TRBV2	NA	NA	TRBJ1-2	CASSLDARIAEFNYGYTF	TGTGCCAGCAGTCTAGACGCCCGCATCGCTGAATTTAACTATGGCTACACCTTC
TRBV5-1	NA	TRBD2	TRBJ2-5	CASSLGLAGKETQYF	TGCGCCAGCAGCTTGGGACTAGCGGGTAAAGAGACCCAGTACTTC
TRBV5-1	NA	NA	TRBJ1-1	CASSPRPENTEAFF	TGCGCCAGCAGCCCGCGTCCGGAGAACACTGAAGCTTTCTTT
TRBV18	NA	TRBD2	TRBJ2-3	CASSHGTTSTDTQYF	TGTGCCAGCTCGCACGGGACTACGAGCACAGATACGCAGTATTTT
TRBV28	few	NA	TRBJ1-2	CASRVGASDYGYTF	TGTGCCAGTAGGGTGGGGGCATCCGACTATGGCTACACCTTC
TRBV11-2	NA	NA	TRBJ2-5	CASSLEAANPLETQYF	TGTGCCAGCAGCTTAGAGGCGGCGAACCCATTGGAGACCCAGTACTTC
TRBV18	NA	TRBD2	TRBJ2-1	CASSPGGGELNNEQFF	TGTGCCAGCTCACCCGGCGGGGGGGAGTTAAACAATGAGCAGTTCTTC
TRBV7-9	NA	NA	TRBJ2-3	CASSLAVGGRRTSDTQYF	TGTGCCAGCAGCTTAGCGGTGGGGGGTCGAAGGACTTCAGATACGCAGTATTTT
TRBV9	NA	TRBD2	TRBJ2-1	CASSVEGTKYHEQFF	TGTGCCAGCAGCGTAGAAGGGACTAAGTACCATGAGCAGTTCTTC
TRBV20-1	NA	NA	TRBJ2-7	CSARSRGEQYF	TGCAGTGCTAGGTCCCGTGGGGAGCAGTACTTC
TRBV28	NA	NA	TRBJ2-1	CASSHREEQFF	TGTGCCAGCAGCCACCGGGAGGAGCAGTTCTTC
TRBV6-5	NA	TRBD2	TRBJ2-7	CASSYSPGRTYEQYF	TGTGCCAGCAGTTACTCTCCCGGGAGGACATACGAGCAGTACTTC
TRBV10-3	NA	NA	TRBJ2-1	CAISEEGPSSLGQFF	TGTGCCATCAGTGAGGAGGGGCCGTCGTCTTTAGGGCAGTTCTTC
TRBV9	NA	TRBD2	TRBJ2-1	CASSVGTRALNEQFF	TGTGCCAGCAGCGTAGGGACTAGGGCCCTCAATGAGCAGTTCTTC
TRBV11-3	NA	NA	TRBJ2-1	CASSLSFGRSGNEQFF	TGTGCCAGCAGCTTATCCTTCGGGCGCAGCGGAAATGAGCAGTTCTTC
TRBV7-9	NA	NA	TRBJ2-2	CASSLFAGRTGELFF	TGTGCCAGCAGCTTGTTCGCAGGGAGGACCGGGGAGCTGTTTTTT
TRBV15	few	TRBD1	TRBJ2-7	CATSSYGRLQGAGEQYF	TGTGCCACCAGCAGTTATGGTCGGTTACAGGGGGCAGGTGAGCAGTACTTC